A single sample is the source of the 17 T cell receptor beta chains below, sequenced in a study of blood T cell repertoires in COVID-19. TCRdb's copy holds only in-frame clones and misses some; the assay was immunoSEQ multiplex PCR. The table includes approximately 150,000 clones, 80% to 90% detected once. Sequenced input: peripheral blood. Every receptor here comes from a woman aged 45-65 years with active or convalescent COVID-19.

This clone was seen a single time. CDR3: CASSFGRYSYEQYF. DNA of the CDR3: TGTGCCAGCAGTTTTGGCAGGTACTCCTACGAGCAGTACTTC. V and J are TRBV28 and TRBJ2-7; D not resolved. This CDR3 region has 14 residues. V dropped 3 bases and J dropped 0 bases, with 9 bases sitting between them. Germline CDR1 is MDHEN and CDR2 is SYDVKM.

The V call is TRBV6-5, the J call TRBJ2-2; D is undetermined. The germline gives CDR1 MNHEY, CDR2 SVGAGI. The CDR3 extends over 14 amino acids. Between the trimmed V and J ends, which lost 4 bases and 6 bases, there was a span of 12 bases. CDR3 amino acids: CASSSPLGSGELFF. The CDR3 coding sequence is TGTGCCAGCAGTTCCCCCCTAGGTTCCGGGGAGCTGTTTTTT.

V usage is TRBV4-1 and J usage is TRBJ1-1; D remains unclear. Trimming shortened V by 4 bases and J by 6 bases, and 18 bases separated the two germline ends. This CDR3 contains 15 residues. Per germline, CDR1 MGHRA and CDR2 YSYEKL. As DNA, the CDR3 is TGCGCCAGCAGCCCGACAACCCGGGATATGTCTGAAGCTTTCTTT. It yields the protein CASSPTTRDMSEAFF.

The CDR3 DNA reads TGCAGCGTTATCACAGGATACACAGATACGCAGTATTTT. It translates to CSVITGYTDTQYF. J is TRBJ2-3 and V is TRBV29-1; a possible D gene is TRBD1 (5 bases). The CDR3 is 13 amino acids. CDR1 SQVTM and CDR2 ANQGSEA come from the germline V gene. V was trimmed by 5 bases and J by 2 bases, leaving 11 bases between them.

The rearrangement uses TRBV9 and TRBJ2-7, with 9 bases matching TRBD2. Germline assignment: CDR1 SGDLS and CDR2 YYNGEE. This CDR3 has 15 residues. The V gene end was trimmed by 0 bases and the J gene end by 3 bases; junction bases not matched to a gene: 4. The CDR3 nucleotides are TGTGCCAGCAGCGTAGCCGGGACTAGCAGCTACGAGCAGTACTTC. Translation: CASSVAGTSSYEQYF.

The genes are TRBV6-5 and TRBJ1-2; 7 bases agree with TRBD1. This CDR3 region has 11 residues. Trimming cost V 10 bases and J 10 bases; bases outside gene matches: 9. Germline V gene lookup returns CDR1 MNHEY and CDR2 SVGAGI. The CDR3 reads CATSRQGDYTF. DNA of the CDR3: TGTGCCACGTCTCGACAGGGTGACTACACCTTC.

The sample holds a few counts of this clone. The CDR3 here is CASSQTRGSGNTIYF. CDR3 coding DNA: TGCGCCAGCAGCCAAACTAGAGGGTCTGGAAACACCATATATTTT. The rearrangement links TRBV4-3 to TRBJ1-3; no definite D call. Germline CDR1 is LGHNA and CDR2 is YSLEER. The V end lost 2 bases, the J end lost 1 base, and 9 bases lay between the germline ends. The CDR3 loop spans 15 amino acids.

This clone was recorded only once. V usage is TRBV3-1 (or the pseudogene TRBV3-2) and J usage is TRBJ1-6, with 11 positions matching TRBD1. V trimming: 6 bases; J trimming: 10 bases; junction bases outside the gene matches: 8. The V gene's germline CDR1 is LGHDT and CDR2 YNNKEL (reference sequence). The CDR3 totals 15 residues. In DNA form, the CDR3 reads TGTGCCAGCAGGGGACAGGGGGGAGATAGGTCACCCCTCCACTTT. It is translated as CASRGQGGDRSPLHF.

This chain connects TRBV9 to TRBJ1-1; 7 nucleotides match TRBD1. Germline CDR1 is SGDLS and CDR2 is YYNGEE. There are 14 residues in the CDR3. V lost 3 bases to trimming and J lost 5 bases; unmatched junction nucleotides: 7. Written as DNA, the CDR3 is TGTGCCAGCAGCGGGGGACAGTTACCAACTGAAGCTTTCTTT. This sequence encodes CASSGGQLPTEAFF.

A single count supports this clone. The chain is built from TRBV10-3 and TRBJ2-1; the match to TRBD2 covers 9 bases. In germline, CDR1 is ENHRY, CDR2 SYGVKD. Trimming at V came to 3 bases and at J to 7 bases, leaving 10 bases not matched to a gene. The CDR3 is 16 amino acids. CDR3 in DNA: TGTGCCATCAGTGAAGAGGGCGGGAGGGCCAGGAATGAGCAGTTCTTC. This translates into CAISEEGGRARNEQFF.

This sequence joins TRBV7-8 and TRBJ1-2, with TRBD1 as a possible D gene (5 bases). In germline, CDR1 is SGHVS, CDR2 FQNEAQ. The CDR3 sequence is 16 residues long. Trimming left V 5 bases short and J 6 bases short, with 22 bases between. This chain's CDR3 is CASSLRSSKQDDGYTF. In nucleotides, the CDR3 is TGTGCCAGCAGCCTCAGATCGTCGAAACAGGACGATGGCTACACCTTC. The full variable domain, rest sourced from reference TRBV7-8 and TRBJ1-2, is GAGVSQSPRYKVAKRGQDVALRCDPISGHVSLFWYQQALGQGPEFLTYFQNEAQLDKSGLPSDRFFAERPEGSVSTLKIQRTQQEDSAVYLCASSLRSSKQDDGYTFGSGTRLTVV.

The V call is TRBV11-2, the J call TRBJ2-5; D gene ambiguous. Germline V gene sequence: CDR1 SGHAT, CDR2 FQNNGV. The CDR3 contains 11 residues. V gave up 5 bases and J gave up 2 bases, with 3 bases separating them. CDR3 sequence reads: CASSQQETQYF. The CDR3 DNA reads as TGTGCCAGCAGCCAACAAGAGACCCAGTACTTC.

The chain links TRBV11-2 to TRBJ1-2; 9 positions agree with TRBD1. Germline V gene data show CDR1 as SGHAT and CDR2 as FQNNGV. Trimming cost V 5 bases and J 4 bases; bases outside gene matches: 20. The CDR3 totals 19 residues. The CDR3 bases are TGTGCCAGCAGCCATACCTCCCCCCTCTTCAGACAGGGGGGCTATGGCTACACCTTC. The encoded protein is CASSHTSPLFRQGGYGYTF.

The chain has TRBV4-1 and TRBJ2-7; 8 bases align to TRBD1. V gave up 1 base and J gave up 0 bases; unmatched junction bases: 2. Germline values: CDR1 MGHRA, CDR2 YSYEKL. CDR3 length equals 15 residues. CDR3 DNA: TGCGCCAGCAGCCAAGGGACAGGGAGCTCCTACGAGCAGTACTTC. This sequence encodes CASSQGTGSSYEQYF.

V usage is TRBV30 and J usage is TRBJ2-7; D perhaps matches TRBD2 (5 bases). CDR1 is GTSNPN and CDR2 is SVGIG in the germline V gene (reference sequence). The CDR3 has 13 residues. With 2 bases removed from V and 3 bases from J, the gap between germline ends came to 11 bases. CDR3 nucleotides: TGTGCCTGGAGTCCCCTAGCTGGCTACGAGCAGTACTTC. Translated: CAWSPLAGYEQYF.

In this sample, this clone turned up a few times. The chain couples TRBV7-2 to TRBJ1-2; D is unclear. With 1 base removed from V and 3 bases from J, the gap between germline ends came to 9 bases. The CDR3 covers 14 residues. Germline CDR1 and CDR2: SGHTA and FQGNSA. The CDR3: CASSLVGSHYGYTF. The CDR3, as DNA: TGTGCCAGCAGCTTAGTGGGCAGCCACTATGGCTACACCTTC.

This chain joins TRBV13 and TRBJ2-1, with a possible D match to TRBD2 (6 bases). V was shortened by 2 bases and J by 7 bases, with 21 bases between the two germline ends. The CDR3 is made up of 17 amino acids. From germline, CDR1 is PRHDT and CDR2 FYEKMQ (reference sequence). The CDR3 here is CASSLLGRAGTGNEQFF. CDR3 bases: TGTGCCAGCAGCTTACTCGGTCGGGCGGGGACCGGGAATGAGCAGTTCTTC.